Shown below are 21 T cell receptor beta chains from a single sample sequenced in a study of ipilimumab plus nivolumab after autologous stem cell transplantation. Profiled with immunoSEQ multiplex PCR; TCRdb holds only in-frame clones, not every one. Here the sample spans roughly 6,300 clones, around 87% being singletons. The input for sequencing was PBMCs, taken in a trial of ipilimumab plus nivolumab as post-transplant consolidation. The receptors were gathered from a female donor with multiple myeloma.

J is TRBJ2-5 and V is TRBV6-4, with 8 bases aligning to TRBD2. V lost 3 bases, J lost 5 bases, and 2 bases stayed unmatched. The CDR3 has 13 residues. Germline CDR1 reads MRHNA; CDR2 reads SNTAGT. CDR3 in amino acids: CASSERLAETQYF. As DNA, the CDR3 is TGTGCCAGCAGTGAAAGACTAGCGGAGACCCAGTACTTC.

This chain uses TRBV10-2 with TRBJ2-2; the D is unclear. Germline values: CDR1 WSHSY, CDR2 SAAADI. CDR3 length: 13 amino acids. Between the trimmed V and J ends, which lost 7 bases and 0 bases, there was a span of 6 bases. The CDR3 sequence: CASTTTNTGELFF. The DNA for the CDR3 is TGCGCCAGCACAACTACGAACACCGGGGAGCTGTTTTTT.

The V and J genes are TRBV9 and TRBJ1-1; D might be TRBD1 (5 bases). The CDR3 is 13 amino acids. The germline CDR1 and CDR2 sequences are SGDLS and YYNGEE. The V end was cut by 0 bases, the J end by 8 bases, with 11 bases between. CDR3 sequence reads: CASSVATRGEAFF. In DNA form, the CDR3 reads TGTGCCAGCAGCGTAGCTACCCGGGGCGAAGCTTTCTTT.

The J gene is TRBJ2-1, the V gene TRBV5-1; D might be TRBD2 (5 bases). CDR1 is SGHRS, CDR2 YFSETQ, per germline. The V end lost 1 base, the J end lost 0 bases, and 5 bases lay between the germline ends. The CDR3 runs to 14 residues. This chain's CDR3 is CASSLTSSYNEQFF. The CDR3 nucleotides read TGCGCCAGCAGCTTGACTAGCTCCTACAATGAGCAGTTCTTC.

CDR3 sequence: CASSLDREAYNEQFF. CDR3 bases: TGTGCCAGCAGCCTGGACAGGGAGGCCTACAATGAGCAGTTCTTC. The chain uses TRBV7-3 and TRBJ2-1, with 8 bases lining up with TRBD1. The CDR3 loop spans 15 amino acids. The trim removed 5 bases at V and 2 bases at J, leaving 5 bases unmatched. Germline loops: CDR1 SGHTA, CDR2 FQGTGA.

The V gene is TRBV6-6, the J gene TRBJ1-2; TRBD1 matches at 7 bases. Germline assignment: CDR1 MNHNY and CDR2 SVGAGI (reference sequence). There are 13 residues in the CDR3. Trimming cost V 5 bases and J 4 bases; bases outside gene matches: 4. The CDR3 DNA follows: TGTGCCAGCAGTCAGACAGGGAGCTATGGCTACACCTTC. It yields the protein CASSQTGSYGYTF.

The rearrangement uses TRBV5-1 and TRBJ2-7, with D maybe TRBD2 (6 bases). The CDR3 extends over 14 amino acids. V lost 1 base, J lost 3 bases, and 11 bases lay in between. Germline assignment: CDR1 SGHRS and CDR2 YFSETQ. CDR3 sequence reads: CASSLIGRYYEQYF. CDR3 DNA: TGCGCCAGCAGCTTGATAGGGAGGTACTACGAGCAGTACTTC.

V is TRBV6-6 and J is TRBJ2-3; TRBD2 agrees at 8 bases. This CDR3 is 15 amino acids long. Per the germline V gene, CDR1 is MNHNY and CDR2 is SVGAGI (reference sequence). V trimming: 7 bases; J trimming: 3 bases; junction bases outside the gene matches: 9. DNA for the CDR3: TGTGCCAGCAAAATAGCGGGAAGAGGTACAGATACGCAGTATTTT. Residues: CASKIAGRGTDTQYF.

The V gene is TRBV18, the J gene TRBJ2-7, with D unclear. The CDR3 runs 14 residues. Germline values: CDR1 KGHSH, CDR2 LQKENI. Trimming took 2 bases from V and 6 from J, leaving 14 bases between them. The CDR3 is CASSPSSPLSEQYF. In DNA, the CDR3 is TGTGCCAGCTCACCAAGTTCCCCTTTAAGCGAGCAGTACTTC.

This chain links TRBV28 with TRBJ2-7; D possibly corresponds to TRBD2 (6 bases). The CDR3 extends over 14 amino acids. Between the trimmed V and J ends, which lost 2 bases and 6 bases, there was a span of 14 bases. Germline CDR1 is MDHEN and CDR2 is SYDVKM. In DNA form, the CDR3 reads TGTGCCAGCAGTTTAGGAGGGGTTGGAGGCGAGCAGTACTTC. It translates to CASSLGGVGGEQYF.

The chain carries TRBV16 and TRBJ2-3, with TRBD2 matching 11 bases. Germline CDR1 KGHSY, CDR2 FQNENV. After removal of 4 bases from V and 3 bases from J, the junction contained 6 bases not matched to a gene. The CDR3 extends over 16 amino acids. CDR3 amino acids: CASSPIAGGETDTQYF. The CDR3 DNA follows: TGTGCCAGCAGCCCCATAGCGGGAGGGGAGACAGATACGCAGTATTTT.

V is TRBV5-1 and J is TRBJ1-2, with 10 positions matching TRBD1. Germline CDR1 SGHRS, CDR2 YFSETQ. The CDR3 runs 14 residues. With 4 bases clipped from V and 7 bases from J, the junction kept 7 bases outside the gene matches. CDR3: CASSAGTGAGGYTF. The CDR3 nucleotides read TGCGCCAGCAGCGCCGGGACAGGGGCAGGTGGCTACACCTTC.

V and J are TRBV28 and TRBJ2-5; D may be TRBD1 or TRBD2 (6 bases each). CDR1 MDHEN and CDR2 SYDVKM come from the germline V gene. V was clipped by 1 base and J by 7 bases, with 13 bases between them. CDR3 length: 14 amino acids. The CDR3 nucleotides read TGTGCCAGCAGTTTATCCGGGGGCCAGGGGACCCAGTACTTC. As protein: CASSLSGGQGTQYF.

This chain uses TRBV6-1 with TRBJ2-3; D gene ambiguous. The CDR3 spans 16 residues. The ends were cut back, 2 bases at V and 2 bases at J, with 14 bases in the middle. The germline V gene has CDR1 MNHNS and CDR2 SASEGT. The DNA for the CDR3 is TGTGCCAGCAGTGAACATGTCGGCGGAGTCACAGATACGCAGTATTTT. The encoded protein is CASSEHVGGVTDTQYF.

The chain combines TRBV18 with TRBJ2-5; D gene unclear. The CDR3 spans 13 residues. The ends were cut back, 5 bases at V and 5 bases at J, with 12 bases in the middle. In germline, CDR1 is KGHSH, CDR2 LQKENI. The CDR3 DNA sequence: TGTGCCAGCTCATCACACGGCGGCGAGACCCAGTACTTC. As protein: CASSSHGGETQYF.

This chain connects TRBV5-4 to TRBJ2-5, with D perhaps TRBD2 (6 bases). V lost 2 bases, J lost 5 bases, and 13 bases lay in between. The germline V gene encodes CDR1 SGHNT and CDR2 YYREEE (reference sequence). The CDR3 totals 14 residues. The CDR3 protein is CASSFPGRTETQYF. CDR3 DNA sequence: TGTGCCAGCAGCTTCCCAGGGAGGACGGAGACCCAGTACTTC.

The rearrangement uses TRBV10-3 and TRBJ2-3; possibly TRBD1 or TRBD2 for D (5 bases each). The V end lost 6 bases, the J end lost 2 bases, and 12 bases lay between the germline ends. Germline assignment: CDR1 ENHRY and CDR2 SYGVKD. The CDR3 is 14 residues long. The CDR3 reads CAISRDGDTDTQYF. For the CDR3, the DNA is TGTGCCATCAGCAGGGACGGCGACACAGATACGCAGTATTTT.

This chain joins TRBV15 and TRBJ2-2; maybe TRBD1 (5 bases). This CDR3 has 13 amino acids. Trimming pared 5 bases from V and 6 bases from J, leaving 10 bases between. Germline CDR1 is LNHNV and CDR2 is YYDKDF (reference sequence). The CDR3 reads CATSRPGSGELFF. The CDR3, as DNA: TGTGCCACCAGCCGTCCAGGGTCCGGGGAGCTGTTTTTT.

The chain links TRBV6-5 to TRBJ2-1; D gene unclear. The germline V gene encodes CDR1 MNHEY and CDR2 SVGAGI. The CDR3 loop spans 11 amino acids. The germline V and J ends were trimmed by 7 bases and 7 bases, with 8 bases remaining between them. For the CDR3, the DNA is TGTGCCAGCACCATCAGTAATGAGCAGTTCTTC. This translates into CASTISNEQFF.

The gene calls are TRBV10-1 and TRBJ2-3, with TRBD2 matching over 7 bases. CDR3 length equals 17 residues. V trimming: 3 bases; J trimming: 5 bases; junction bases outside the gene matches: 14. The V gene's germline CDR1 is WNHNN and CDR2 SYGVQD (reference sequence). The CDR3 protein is CASSEIGEGLEGDTQYF. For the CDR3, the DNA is TGCGCCAGCAGTGAAATTGGGGAGGGTCTGGAGGGAGATACGCAGTATTTT.

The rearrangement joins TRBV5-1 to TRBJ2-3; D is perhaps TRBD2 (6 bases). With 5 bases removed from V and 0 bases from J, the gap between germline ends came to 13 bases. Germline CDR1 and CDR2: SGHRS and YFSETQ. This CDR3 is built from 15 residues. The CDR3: CASSAGLSSTDTQYF. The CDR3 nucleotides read TGCGCCAGCAGTGCGGGACTTTCTAGCACAGATACGCAGTATTTT.